Each of the 14 T cell receptor beta chains below was sequenced from the same sample in a study of a mutant IDH1 vaccine in newly diagnosed glioma. The method was immunoSEQ multiplex PCR; TCRdb's version includes in-frame clones alone and lacks a portion of them. Among tens of thousands of clones listed, more than 80% were seen once. No cognate antigen is known for these TCRs. As to time point: week 35, safety follow-up. Doses consisted of 300 ug of mutant IDH1 20-mer peptide each, paired with topical imiquimod. The source was PBMCs, collected from a glioma patient whose treatment included an IDH1 peptide vaccine. These receptors were collected from a man aged 40-50 years with glioma.

This clone was picked up a small number of times. The chain recombines TRBV5-1 with TRBJ2-7; no definite D call. CDR1 and CDR2 from the germline V gene are SGHRS and YFSETQ. V lost 0 bases to trimming and J lost 0 bases, with 10 bases between them. CDR3 length: 15 residues. Here the CDR3 reads CASSLEQPPSYEQYF. The CDR3 region has the DNA TGCGCCAGCAGCTTGGAACAGCCACCCTCCTACGAGCAGTACTTC.

V gene TRBV7-2 combines with J gene TRBJ2-7; D not resolved. There are 14 residues in the CDR3. V was pared by 2 bases and J by 0 bases, with 8 bases between. From germline, CDR1 is SGHTA and CDR2 FQGNSA. The CDR3 reads CASSLPSTSYEQYF. DNA for the CDR3: TGTGCCAGCAGCTTACCCAGTACCTCCTACGAGCAGTACTTC.

V and J are TRBV6-5 and TRBJ1-2, with D hard to call. Per germline, CDR1 MNHEY and CDR2 SVGAGI. The ends were cut back, 2 bases at V and 0 bases at J, with 13 bases in the middle. The length of the CDR3 is 16 residues. The CDR3 nucleotides are TGTGCCAGCAGTTACAGGACCGCCGGACCTAACTATGGCTACACCTTC. Translating gives CASSYRTAGPNYGYTF.

The chain links TRBV7-2 to TRBJ2-1, with D maybe TRBD1 (6 bases). Germline V gene lookup returns CDR1 SGHTA and CDR2 FQGNSA. This CDR3 has 18 amino acids. V shed 2 bases and J shed 1 base, with 18 bases lying between them. The DNA for the CDR3 is TGTGCCAGCAGCTTAATTCTGATCGGGACAATGTCCTACAATGAGCAGTTCTTC. It is translated as CASSLILIGTMSYNEQFF.

The rearrangement links TRBV11-1 to TRBJ1-4; unclear D gene. The germline CDR1 and CDR2 sequences are SGHAT and FQDESV (reference sequence). The CDR3 has 14 amino acids. The germline V and J ends were trimmed by 8 bases and 4 bases, with 14 bases remaining between them. DNA for the CDR3: TGTGCCAGCTCCTCCGGGATCCATAATGAAAAACTGTTTTTT. It encodes CASSSGIHNEKLFF.

In this sample, this clone turned up once. Here the CDR3 reads CASSLQGSHGYTF. The CDR3 region has the DNA TGTGCCAGCTCACTACAGGGTAGTCATGGCTACACCTTC. The J gene is TRBJ1-2, the V gene TRBV18; D possibly corresponds to TRBD1 (6 bases). V lost 4 bases and J 6 bases, leaving 12 bases between the germline ends. The germline gives CDR1 KGHSH, CDR2 LQKENI. This CDR3 is built from 13 residues.

This clone was detected only a few times. The gene calls are TRBV10-3 and TRBJ2-7, with 10 bases lining up with TRBD1. There are 14 residues in the CDR3. Trimming cost V 8 bases and J 2 bases; bases outside gene matches: 6. CDR1 and CDR2 (germline): ENHRY, SYGVKD. The CDR3 region has the DNA TGTGCCATCGCTTCGGGACAGGGGCCCTACGAGCAGTACTTC. It encodes CAIASGQGPYEQYF.

The chain employs TRBV5-1 and TRBJ2-1; D could derive from TRBD1 or TRBD2 (6 bases each). With 2 bases removed from V and 4 bases from J, the gap between germline ends came to 25 bases. Germline V gene sequence: CDR1 SGHRS, CDR2 YFSETQ. This CDR3 has 19 residues. The CDR3 reads CASSFGGGRVLGEYNEQFF. The DNA for the CDR3 is TGCGCCAGCAGCTTTGGAGGGGGGCGGGTCCTTGGGGAGTACAATGAGCAGTTCTTC.

The J gene is TRBJ2-7, the V gene TRBV7-9, with 8 bases matching TRBD1. The CDR3 has 15 residues. Germline CDR1 and CDR2: SEHNR and FQNEAQ (reference sequence). J gave up 4 bases and V 5 bases, and 10 bases lay outside the gene matches. CDR3 coding DNA: TGTGCCAGCAGCCATCCGGGACAGGCCCCATACGAGCAGTACTTC. Its protein product is CASSHPGQAPYEQYF. The entire variable domain, with the rest obtained from reference TRBV7-9 and TRBJ2-7, is as follows: DTGVSQNPRHKITKRGQNVTFRCDPISEHNRLYWYRQTLGQGPEFLTYFQNEAQLEKSRLLSDRFSAERPKGSFSTLEIQRTEQGDSAMYLCASSHPGQAPYEQYFGPGTRLTVT.

The chain is built from TRBV10-1 and TRBJ2-1; D not certain. CDR3 length equals 12 residues. Germline loops: CDR1 WNHNN, CDR2 SYGVQD (reference sequence). Between the trimmed V and J ends, which lost 2 bases and 5 bases, there was a span of 4 bases. For the CDR3, the DNA is TGCGCCAGCAGTGAGACACACAATGAGCAGTTCTTC. Its translation is CASSETHNEQFF.

The chain links TRBV4-1 to TRBJ2-5, with D perhaps given as TRBD1 or TRBD2 (5 bases each). Per the germline V gene, CDR1 is MGHRA and CDR2 is YSYEKL. The CDR3 runs 15 residues. The V end was cut by 5 bases, the J end by 7 bases, with 20 bases between. This CDR3 is CASSDPKGRERTQYF. CDR3 coding DNA: TGCGCCAGCAGCGACCCGAAGGGCAGGGAGAGGACCCAGTACTTC.

This clone was observed a handful of times. The gene calls are TRBV2 and TRBJ1-5; D not resolved. The CDR3 length is 14 residues. The V end was cut by 2 bases, the J end by 4 bases, with 9 bases between. Germline CDR1 reads SNHLY; CDR2 reads FYNNEI. CDR3 loop: CASSETRWNQPQHF. The CDR3 DNA sequence: TGTGCCAGCAGTGAAACTCGCTGGAATCAGCCCCAGCATTTT.

The chain recombines TRBV7-9 with TRBJ2-5, with D tentatively TRBD1 (6 bases). The assigned J gene may be wrong: the sequence end matches TRBJ2-7 better. This CDR3 has 13 residues. Germline CDR1 reads SEHNR; CDR2 reads FQNEAQ (reference sequence). The CDR3 DNA is TGTGCCAGCAGCTCCGACAGGTCCTACGAGCAGTACTTC. Translation gives CASSSDRSYEQYF.

The chain couples TRBV2 to TRBJ1-5, with 9 positions matching TRBD1. The germline V gene encodes CDR1 SNHLY and CDR2 FYNNEI. J gave up 2 bases and V 6 bases, and 8 bases lay outside the gene matches. This CDR3 comprises 16 residues. The CDR3 spells CASRGHRGRGNQPQHF. The CDR3 coding sequence is TGTGCCAGCAGGGGCCACAGGGGGCGCGGCAATCAGCCCCAGCATTTT.